This T cell receptor beta chain comes out of a study of blood T cell repertoires in COVID-19. This clone was recorded only once. Participant-given clinical history determined each cohort assignment. Per the original data handling: Reference gene primer amplification yielded estimated nucleated cell counts. The protocol was immunoSEQ multiplex PCR, while the TCRdb copy is restricted to in-frame clones and leaves out a portion. The D gene and trimming were derived from the DNA, and the V and J assignments and clone size from that table. The table includes around 190,000 clones, over 80% detected once. The CDR3 has 16 residues. The ends lost 0 bases at V and 7 bases at J; junction bases unmatched: 11. Germline CDR1 is LNHDA and CDR2 is SQIVND (reference sequence).

The sample comprised PBMCs or T cells enriched from blood (not recorded which). The V and J genes are TRBV19 and TRBJ1-2; 7 bases agree with TRBD1. This sequence originates from a woman younger than 45 who had been exposed to COVID-19. The CDR3 sequence is CASSIDPGGRGLGYTF. Written as DNA, the CDR3 is TGTGCCAGTAGTATAGACCCAGGGGGACGCGGTCTTGGCTACACCTTC.